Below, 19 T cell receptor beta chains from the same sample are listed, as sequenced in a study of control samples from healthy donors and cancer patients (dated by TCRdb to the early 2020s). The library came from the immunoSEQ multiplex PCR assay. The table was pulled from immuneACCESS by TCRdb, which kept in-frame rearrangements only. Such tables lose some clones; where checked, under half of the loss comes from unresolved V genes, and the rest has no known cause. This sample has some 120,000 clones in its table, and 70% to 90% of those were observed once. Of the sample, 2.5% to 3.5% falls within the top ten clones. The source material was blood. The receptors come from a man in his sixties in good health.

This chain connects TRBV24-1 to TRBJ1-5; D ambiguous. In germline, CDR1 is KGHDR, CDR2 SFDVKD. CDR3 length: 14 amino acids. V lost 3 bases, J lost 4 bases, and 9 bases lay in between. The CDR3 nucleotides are TGTGCCACCAGTGATGGTCAGCTGAATCAGCCCCAGCATTTT. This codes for CATSDGQLNQPQHF.

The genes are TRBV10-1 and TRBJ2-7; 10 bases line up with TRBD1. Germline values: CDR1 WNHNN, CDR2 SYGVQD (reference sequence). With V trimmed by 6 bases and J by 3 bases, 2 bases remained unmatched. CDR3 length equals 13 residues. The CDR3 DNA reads TGCGCCAGCAGCGGGACAGGGGTCTACGAGCAGTACTTC. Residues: CASSGTGVYEQYF.

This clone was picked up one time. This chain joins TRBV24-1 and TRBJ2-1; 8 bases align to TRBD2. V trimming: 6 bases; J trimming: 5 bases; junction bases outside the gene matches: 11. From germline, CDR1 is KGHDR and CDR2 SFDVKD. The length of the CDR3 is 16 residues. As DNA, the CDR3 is TGTGCCACCAGTTTTCGGGGGGGCCCAAAGGACAATGAGCAGTTCTTC. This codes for CATSFRGGPKDNEQFF.

The CDR3: CASSLDRGQSYEQYF. CDR3 in DNA: TGTGCCAGCAGCTTGGACAGGGGCCAATCCTACGAGCAGTACTTC. The chain carries TRBV5-4 and TRBJ2-7; TRBD1 agrees at 7 bases. After removal of 0 bases from V and 1 base from J, the junction contained 4 bases not matched to a gene. The CDR3 totals 15 residues. Germline V gives CDR1 SGHNT, CDR2 YYREEE (reference sequence). The full variable domain, in which reference TRBV5-4 and TRBJ2-7 provide the parts outside the CDR3, is ETGVTQSPTHLIKTRGQQVTLRCSSQSGHNTVSWYQQALGQGPQFIFQYYREEENGRGNFPPRFSGLQFPNYSSELNVNALELDDSALYLCASSLDRGQSYEQYFGPGTRLTVT.

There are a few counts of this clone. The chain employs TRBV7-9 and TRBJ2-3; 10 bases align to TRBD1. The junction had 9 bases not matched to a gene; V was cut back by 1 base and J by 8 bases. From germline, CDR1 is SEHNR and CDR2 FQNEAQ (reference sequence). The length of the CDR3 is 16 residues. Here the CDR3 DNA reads TGTGCCAGCAGCTTAGGCCGCGACAGGGGGCAGGGTACGCAGTATTTT. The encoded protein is CASSLGRDRGQGTQYF.

As DNA, the CDR3 is TGTGCCAGCAGTGTAGGACGGAACTATGGCTACACCTTC. This encodes CASSVGRNYGYTF. This chain joins TRBV12-3 or TRBV12-4 and TRBJ1-2, with no clear D. The germline V and J ends were trimmed by 5 bases and 2 bases, with 9 bases remaining between them. The CDR3 covers 13 residues.

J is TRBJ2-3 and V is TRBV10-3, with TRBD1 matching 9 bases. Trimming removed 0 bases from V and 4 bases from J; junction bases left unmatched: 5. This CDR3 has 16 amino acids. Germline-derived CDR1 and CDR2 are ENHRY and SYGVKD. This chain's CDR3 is CAISESNRGHADTQYF. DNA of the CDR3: TGTGCCATCAGTGAGTCCAACAGGGGGCATGCAGATACGCAGTATTTT.

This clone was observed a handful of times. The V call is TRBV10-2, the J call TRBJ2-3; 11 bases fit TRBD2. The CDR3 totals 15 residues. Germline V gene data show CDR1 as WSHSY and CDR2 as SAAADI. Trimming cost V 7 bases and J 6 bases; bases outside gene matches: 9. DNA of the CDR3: TGCGCCAGCAAGGTCGGTAGCGGGGGGGCGGATACGCAGTATTTT. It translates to CASKVGSGGADTQYF.

The CDR3, as DNA: TGCACCAGCAGGGAACACAGGGGGCTGTCTGGAAACACCATATATTTT. Its translation: CTSREHRGLSGNTIYF. The chain uses TRBV1 and TRBJ1-3; TRBD1 is the table's D call and was not checked against the DNA. TRBV1 corresponds to a pseudogene. CDR3 length: 16 amino acids.

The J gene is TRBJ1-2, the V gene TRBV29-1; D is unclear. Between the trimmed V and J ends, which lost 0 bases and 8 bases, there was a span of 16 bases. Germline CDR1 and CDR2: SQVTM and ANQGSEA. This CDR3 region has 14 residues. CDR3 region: CSVEDLNTARGYTF. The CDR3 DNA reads TGCAGCGTTGAAGATCTAAACACCGCTCGGGGCTACACCTTC.

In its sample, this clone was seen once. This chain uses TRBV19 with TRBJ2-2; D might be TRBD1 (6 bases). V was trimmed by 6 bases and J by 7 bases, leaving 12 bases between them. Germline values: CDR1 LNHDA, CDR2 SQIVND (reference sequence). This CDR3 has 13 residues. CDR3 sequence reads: CASSLQGIGELFF. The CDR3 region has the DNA TGTGCCAGTAGCTTACAGGGAATCGGGGAGCTGTTTTTT.

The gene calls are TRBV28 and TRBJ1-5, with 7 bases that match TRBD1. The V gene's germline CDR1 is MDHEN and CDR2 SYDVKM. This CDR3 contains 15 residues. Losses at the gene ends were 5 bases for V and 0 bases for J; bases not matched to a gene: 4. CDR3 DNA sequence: TGTGCCAGCAGTATCTACAGGGGTAGCAATCAGCCCCAGCATTTT. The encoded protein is CASSIYRGSNQPQHF.

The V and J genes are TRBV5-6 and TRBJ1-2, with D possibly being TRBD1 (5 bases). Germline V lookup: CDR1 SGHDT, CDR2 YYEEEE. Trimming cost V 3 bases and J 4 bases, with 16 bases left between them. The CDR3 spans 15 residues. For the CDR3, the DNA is TGTGCCAGCAGCTCACGTGGAAGGGGAAGCTATGGCTACACCTTC. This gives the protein CASSSRGRGSYGYTF.

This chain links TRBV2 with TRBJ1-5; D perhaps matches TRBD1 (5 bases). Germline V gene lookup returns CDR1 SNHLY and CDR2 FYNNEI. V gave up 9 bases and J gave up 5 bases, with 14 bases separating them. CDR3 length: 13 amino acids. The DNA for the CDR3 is TGTGCCAGTAAGAGGGAAGGGGATCAGCCCCAGCATTTT. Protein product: CASKREGDQPQHF.

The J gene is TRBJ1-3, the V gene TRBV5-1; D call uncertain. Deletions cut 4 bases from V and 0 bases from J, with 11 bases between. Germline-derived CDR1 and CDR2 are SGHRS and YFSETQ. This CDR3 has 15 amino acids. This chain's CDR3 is CASSKNYGSGNTIYF. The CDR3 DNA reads TGCGCCAGCAGCAAAAACTACGGCTCTGGAAACACCATATATTTT.

The CDR3 DNA sequence: TGTGCCTGGAGTGTAACCAGTTATGGCTACACCTTC. This translates into CAWSVTSYGYTF. This chain joins TRBV30 and TRBJ1-2; D gene ambiguous. The V and J ends lost 0 bases and 5 bases respectively, with 7 bases between them. CDR1 is GTSNPN and CDR2 is SVGIG in the germline V gene (reference sequence). The CDR3 extends over 12 amino acids. The variable domain in full, with the rest retrieved from reference TRBV30 and TRBJ1-2, is SQTIHQWPATLVQPVGSPLSLECTVEGTSNPNLYWYRQAAGRGLQLLFYSVGIGQISSEVPQNLSASRPQDRQFILSSKKLLLSDSGFYLCAWSVTSYGYTFGSGTRLTVV.

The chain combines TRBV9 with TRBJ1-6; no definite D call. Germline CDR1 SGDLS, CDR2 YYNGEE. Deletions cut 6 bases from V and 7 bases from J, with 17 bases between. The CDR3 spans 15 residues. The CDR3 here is CASTKTGQFNSPLHF. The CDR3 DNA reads TGTGCCAGCACCAAAACCGGGCAGTTCAATTCACCCCTCCACTTT.

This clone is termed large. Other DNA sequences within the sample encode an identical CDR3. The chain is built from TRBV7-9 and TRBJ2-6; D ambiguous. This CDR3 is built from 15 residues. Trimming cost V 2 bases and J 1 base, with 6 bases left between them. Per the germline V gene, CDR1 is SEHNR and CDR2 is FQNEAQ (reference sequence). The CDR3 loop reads CASSLSESGANVLTF. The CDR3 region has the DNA TGTGCCAGCAGCTTATCTGAGTCTGGGGCCAACGTCCTGACTTTC.

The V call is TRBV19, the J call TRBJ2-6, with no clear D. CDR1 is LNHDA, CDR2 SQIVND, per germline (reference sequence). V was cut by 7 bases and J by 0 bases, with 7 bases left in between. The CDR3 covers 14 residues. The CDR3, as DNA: TGTGCCAGTATCCCTTTCTCTGGGGCCAACGTCCTGACTTTC. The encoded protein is CASIPFSGANVLTF.